Following are 32 T cell receptor beta chains from one sample sequenced in a study of shared clonotypes between healthy human individuals. The method was immunoSEQ multiplex PCR; TCRdb's version includes in-frame clones alone and lacks a portion of them. Of some 690,000 clones listed, less than 95% are singletons. The specimen was memory CD8+ T cells from PBMCs. This sample's subset: CD45RO+ cells pooled with CCR7-negative TemRA cells. Every receptor here comes from a man aged 18 to 30 in good health. Some clones in this sample may be carry-over from other donors' samples.

This rearrangement joins TRBV5-1 to TRBJ2-7; D possibly matches TRBD1 or TRBD2 (6 bases each). Trimming removed 5 bases from V and 3 bases from J, with 15 bases in between. CDR3 length: 14 residues. Germline loops: CDR1 SGHRS, CDR2 YFSETQ. In DNA form, the CDR3 reads TGCGCCAGCAGAGGGGGAGGTCTTGACTACGAGCAGTACTTC. Its protein is CASRGGGLDYEQYF.

The V and J genes are TRBV7-9 and TRBJ2-3; maybe TRBD2 (7 bases). Germline V gene data show CDR1 as SEHNR and CDR2 as FQNEAQ (reference sequence). V was cut by 6 bases and J by 7 bases, with 20 bases left in between. This CDR3 contains 15 residues. The CDR3 loop is CASRPAAGAANTQYF. CDR3 nucleotide sequence: TGTGCCAGCAGACCAGCGGCGGGGGCGGCGAATACGCAGTATTTT.

This clone occurred once. The chain uses TRBV27 and TRBJ2-1; 10 nucleotides agree with TRBD2. The CDR3 loop spans 16 amino acids. Looked up from germline, CDR1 is MNHEY and CDR2 is SMNVEV (reference sequence). Trimming cost V 3 bases and J 5 bases; bases outside gene matches: 7. CDR3 region: CASSFIAGGPHNEQFF. In DNA, the CDR3 is TGTGCCAGCAGTTTTATAGCGGGAGGCCCACACAATGAGCAGTTCTTC.

The genes are TRBV30 and TRBJ1-1, with D unclear. V was pared by 4 bases and J by 11 bases, with 14 bases between. From germline, CDR1 is GTSNPN and CDR2 SVGIG (reference sequence). The CDR3 runs 11 residues. The CDR3 protein is CAWKDFRGAFF. The CDR3 bases are TGTGCCTGGAAGGATTTCAGAGGGGCTTTCTTT.

This chain joins TRBV6-6 and TRBJ2-7, with D tentatively TRBD2 (5 bases). CDR3 length: 14 amino acids. Germline assignment: CDR1 MNHNY and CDR2 SVGAGI (reference sequence). Between the trimmed V and J ends, which lost 0 bases and 1 base, there was a span of 7 bases. The CDR3, as DNA: TGTGCCAGCAGTTACTCGGAGGTATCCTACGAGCAGTACTTC. Its protein product is CASSYSEVSYEQYF.

The V gene is TRBV21-1, the J gene TRBJ2-4; no check of the table's D call, TRBD2, against the DNA was made. TRBV21-1 is listed as a pseudogene. CDR3 length: 17 amino acids. In DNA form, the CDR3 reads TGTGCCAGCAGCAAAGGGAGGCGGGAGTATGCCAAAAACATTCAGTACTTC. It is translated as CASSKGRREYAKNIQYF.

V and J are TRBV7-8 and TRBJ2-7; 7 bases map to TRBD2. The V gene end was trimmed by 7 bases and the J gene end by 3 bases; junction bases not matched to a gene: 9. The CDR3 is made up of 14 amino acids. Germline CDR1 SGHVS, CDR2 FQNEAQ. In DNA, the CDR3 is TGTGCCAGCACCATGGGGGGGACGAACTACGAGCAGTACTTC. The encoded protein is CASTMGGTNYEQYF.

The chain is built from TRBV27 and TRBJ1-2; D is unresolved. Germline loops: CDR1 MNHEY, CDR2 SMNVEV (reference sequence). Trimming took off 5 bases at V and 4 bases at J, with 11 bases between the two ends. This CDR3 is 13 amino acids long. CDR3 coding DNA: TGTGCCAGCAGTGCCAGCAGCGTCTATGGCTACACCTTC. Its translation: CASSASSVYGYTF.

The V and J genes are TRBV11-3 and TRBJ2-1, with TRBD2 matching over 8 bases. The CDR3 is 18 residues long. Looked up from germline, CDR1 is SGHNT and CDR2 is YENEEA. V trimming: 5 bases; J trimming: 0 bases; junction bases outside the gene matches: 12. In DNA form, the CDR3 reads TGTGCCAGCAGCCCGGGGATAGGGGCGGGAGGCTCCTACAATGAGCAGTTCTTC. Its protein product is CASSPGIGAGGSYNEQFF.

V gene TRBV5-1 combines with J gene TRBJ2-7; D tentatively fits TRBD1 or TRBD2 (5 bases each). Germline-derived CDR1 and CDR2 are SGHRS and YFSETQ. Trimming cost V 8 bases and J 3 bases, with 6 bases left between them. CDR3 length: 10 residues. CDR3 protein: CASGGYEQYF. CDR3 nucleotides: TGCGCCAGTGGGGGCTACGAGCAGTACTTC.

This sequence joins TRBV2 and TRBJ1-5; 7 bases agree with TRBD1. From germline, CDR1 is SNHLY and CDR2 FYNNEI. V was clipped by 3 bases and J by 5 bases; unmatched bases: 13. The CDR3 spans 17 residues. The CDR3 is CASSDFWEGGGHQPQHF. CDR3 DNA sequence: TGTGCCAGCAGTGATTTTTGGGAAGGGGGCGGACATCAGCCCCAGCATTTT.

The J gene is TRBJ2-1, the V gene TRBV2, with 7 bases identical to TRBD2. Trimming at V came to 4 bases and at J to 10 bases, leaving 7 bases not matched to a gene. Germline V CDR1 and CDR2: SNHLY, FYNNEI. The CDR3 covers 13 residues. CDR3 coding DNA: TGTGCCAGCAGTGCAGGGAGGGGAGGGGAGCAGTTCTTC. It yields the protein CASSAGRGGEQFF.

The gene calls are TRBV7-9 and TRBJ2-2; D possibly matches TRBD1 or TRBD2 (6 bases each). CDR1 is SEHNR, CDR2 FQNEAQ, per germline (reference sequence). Trimming removed 5 bases at V and 4 bases at J, with 17 bases between. The CDR3 extends over 16 amino acids. This chain's CDR3 is CASSPRGPGPTGELFF. The CDR3 DNA follows: TGTGCCAGCAGCCCCCGGGGGCCAGGGCCCACCGGGGAGCTGTTTTTT.

This chain links TRBV4-1 with TRBJ2-1, with a tentative D call TRBD1 (7 bases). This CDR3 region has 15 residues. The V and J ends lost 4 bases and 7 bases respectively, with 17 bases between them. Germline lookup yields CDR1 MGHRA and CDR2 YSYEKL. CDR3: CASSPIGGGRNEQFF. The CDR3 nucleotides are TGCGCCAGCAGCCCCATCGGAGGGGGCAGGAATGAGCAGTTCTTC.

V usage is TRBV6-5 and J usage is TRBJ2-2; D not certain. CDR1 is MNHEY and CDR2 is SVGAGI in the germline V gene. V shed 4 bases and J shed 6 bases, with 6 bases lying between them. The length of the CDR3 is 12 residues. The CDR3 loop is CASSSSSGELFF. The CDR3 DNA reads TGTGCCAGCAGTTCAAGCTCCGGGGAGCTGTTTTTT.

The rearrangement links TRBV14 to TRBJ1-1, with D perhaps TRBD1 (6 bases). Germline V gene sequence: CDR1 SGHDN, CDR2 FVKESK. V shed 4 bases and J shed 2 bases, with 29 bases lying between them. This CDR3 has 20 residues. The CDR3 nucleotides are TGTGCCAGCAGCCCCATACCCCCCGCGACAGGCCCAGCTTTTAACACTGAAGCTTTCTTT. Translating gives CASSPIPPATGPAFNTEAFF.

V and J are TRBV28 and TRBJ1-3; D is unclear. Germline CDR1 reads MDHEN; CDR2 reads SYDVKM. Trimming took off 5 bases at V and 1 base at J, with 9 bases between the two ends. CDR3 length equals 14 residues. The CDR3 region is CASSADGSGNTIYF. In nucleotides, the CDR3 is TGTGCCAGCAGTGCGGACGGGTCTGGAAACACCATATATTTT.

The CDR3 DNA reads TGTGCCATCAGTGGGCTACGACAGGGGAGCACTGAAGCTTTCTTT. Residues: CAISGLRQGSTEAFF. V is TRBV10-3 and J is TRBJ1-1, with 8 bases identical to TRBD1. The CDR3 has 15 residues. J gave up 4 bases and V 4 bases, and 8 bases lay outside the gene matches. Germline CDR1 ENHRY, CDR2 SYGVKD.

The chain carries TRBV5-4 and TRBJ2-7, with 7 bases aligning to TRBD2. V lost 3 bases and J lost 6; bases outside the gene matches: 9. This CDR3 has 14 amino acids. Germline V gives CDR1 SGHNT, CDR2 YYREEE (reference sequence). The CDR3 DNA reads TGTGCCAGCAGCTCACCACTAGCGAGGGGCGAGCAGTACTTC. Its protein is CASSSPLARGEQYF.

V and J are TRBV28 and TRBJ2-7; 7 bases agree with TRBD2. The ends lost 6 bases at V and 3 bases at J; junction bases unmatched: 8. Germline CDR1 reads MDHEN; CDR2 reads SYDVKM. The CDR3 totals 14 residues. In DNA form, the CDR3 reads TGTGCCAGCAGCGAAGTGGGGGGGGGCTACGAGCAGTACTTC. Its translation: CASSEVGGGYEQYF.

This chain links TRBV6-5 with TRBJ2-7; 8 bases fit TRBD1. The V gene's germline CDR1 is MNHEY and CDR2 SVGAGI. V lost 0 bases, J lost 6 bases, and 7 bases stayed unmatched. The CDR3 length is 15 residues. CDR3 protein: CASSYSSRGLSEQYF. The CDR3 DNA follows: TGTGCCAGCAGTTACTCCAGCAGGGGGCTCTCCGAGCAGTACTTC.

This clone was counted a few times. The V and J genes are TRBV19 and TRBJ1-1, with D perhaps TRBD1 (5 bases). In germline, CDR1 is LNHDA, CDR2 SQIVND (reference sequence). Trimming cost V 4 bases and J 8 bases, with 26 bases left between them. The CDR3 extends over 17 amino acids. The DNA of the CDR3 is TGTGCCAGTAGTACGGCTTTCCTGGGACGGACGCACGAAGAAGCTTTCTTT. Translated: CASSTAFLGRTHEEAFF.

The chain carries TRBV2 and TRBJ1-1; weak D call: TRBD1 (5 bases). This CDR3 spans 12 amino acids. The germline gives CDR1 SNHLY, CDR2 FYNNEI. The ends were cut back, 3 bases at V and 8 bases at J, with 10 bases in the middle. The CDR3 region is CASSEVWTEAFF. In DNA form, the CDR3 reads TGTGCCAGCAGTGAGGTGTGGACAGAAGCTTTCTTT.

V is TRBV7-9 and J is TRBJ2-1; D ambiguous. Trimming shortened V by 1 base and J by 2 bases, and 9 bases separated the two germline ends. CDR1 is SEHNR and CDR2 is FQNEAQ in the germline V gene (reference sequence). The CDR3 covers 15 residues. CDR3 protein: CASSLGGGTYNEQFF. For the CDR3, the DNA is TGTGCCAGCAGCTTAGGTGGCGGAACCTACAATGAGCAGTTCTTC.

V is TRBV7-9 and J is TRBJ1-4; D perhaps matches TRBD1 (5 bases). The length of the CDR3 is 14 residues. CDR1 and CDR2 from the germline V gene are SEHNR and FQNEAQ (reference sequence). The V end lost 5 bases, the J end lost 6 bases, and 13 bases lay between the germline ends. The CDR3 is CASSDHSGDEKLFF. In nucleotides, the CDR3 is TGTGCCAGCAGCGACCATTCGGGGGATGAAAAACTGTTTTTT.

V usage is TRBV4-1 and J usage is TRBJ2-7, with D tentatively TRBD2 (6 bases). The CDR3 extends over 16 amino acids. Trimming left V 2 bases short and J 0 bases short, with 14 bases between. Germline loops: CDR1 MGHRA, CDR2 YSYEKL. CDR3 amino acids: CASSQFGVGSSYEQYF. The CDR3 bases are TGCGCCAGCAGCCAATTTGGCGTCGGGAGCTCCTACGAGCAGTACTTC.

The genes are TRBV19 and TRBJ1-2; possibly TRBD1 for D (5 bases). This CDR3 spans 14 amino acids. The germline V and J ends were trimmed by 6 bases and 5 bases, with 16 bases remaining between them. Germline V CDR1 and CDR2: LNHDA, SQIVND (reference sequence). The CDR3 reads CASRPGASIYGYTF. CDR3 sequence (DNA): TGTGCCAGTAGACCCGGGGCCTCCATATATGGCTACACCTTC.

This rearrangement joins TRBV19 to TRBJ1-2; tentative D call: TRBD1 (5 bases). The V gene lost 7 bases and the J gene lost 4 bases, with 28 bases spanning the gap. The CDR3 has 18 residues. Germline values: CDR1 LNHDA, CDR2 SQIVND (reference sequence). CDR3 in amino acids: CASNHLGRGLEIGYGYTF. The CDR3 DNA reads TGTGCCAGTAACCATCTGGGACGGGGACTCGAAATCGGCTATGGCTACACCTTC.

The sample holds one count of this clone. The chain has TRBV2 and TRBJ1-2; the match to TRBD1 covers 8 bases. This CDR3 is 13 amino acids long. The V gene's germline CDR1 is SNHLY and CDR2 FYNNEI. Trimming removed 9 bases from V and 6 bases from J; junction bases left unmatched: 9. CDR3 DNA sequence: TGTGCCAGTGATGGACAGGGAGGAAATGGCTACACCTTC. Translation gives CASDGQGGNGYTF.

The rearrangement links TRBV15 to TRBJ2-5; 12 nucleotides match TRBD2. The CDR3 sequence is 20 residues long. With V trimmed by 0 bases and J by 3 bases, 14 bases remained unmatched. The germline CDR1 and CDR2 sequences are LNHNV and YYDKDF (reference sequence). The chain's CDR3 is CATSRDNGLAGTKVEETQYF. The CDR3 coding sequence is TGTGCCACCAGCAGAGATAATGGACTAGCGGGAACGAAAGTGGAAGAGACCCAGTACTTC.

In its sample, this clone was seen a few times. J is TRBJ2-2 and V is TRBV20-1; D is unclear. The V end lost 2 bases, the J end lost 6 bases, and 4 bases lay between the germline ends. The CDR3 has 11 residues. Germline lookup yields CDR1 DFQATT and CDR2 SNEGSKA (reference sequence). The CDR3 loop is CSARSSGELFF. In DNA, the CDR3 is TGCAGTGCTAGAAGCTCCGGGGAGCTGTTTTTT.

This sequence joins TRBV29-1 and TRBJ1-2, with a weak D call TRBD1 (6 bases). The CDR3 is made up of 15 amino acids. V dropped 1 base and J dropped 4 bases, with 16 bases sitting between them. Germline CDR1 SQVTM, CDR2 ANQGSEA. Here the CDR3 reads CSVEVGAGKAYGYTF. The CDR3 nucleotides read TGCAGCGTTGAAGTGGGGGCAGGGAAGGCCTATGGCTACACCTTC.